These 8 T cell receptor beta chains came from one sample sequenced in a study of blood T cell repertoires in COVID-19. Generated by immunoSEQ multiplex PCR, the TCRdb table keeps only in-frame clones and is missing some. The data contain approximately 160,000 clones, 90% of them singletons. Source material: peripheral blood. Receptor source: a man in his 60s with active or convalescent COVID-19.

The gene calls are TRBV12-2 and TRBJ2-7; the D segment call TRBD2 is taken from the table without a DNA check. TRBV12-2 is classified as a pseudogene. The CDR3 sequence is 15 residues long. The CDR3 nucleotides are TGTGCAAGTCGCCGGGCCGGACTAGCTGGGGGCGAGCAGTACTTC. This codes for CASRRAGLAGGEQYF.

The CDR3 DNA sequence: TGTGCCAGCTCACCACTAGCGGGAGGGACCGGGTATGAGCAGTTCTTC. Protein sequence: CASSPLAGGTGYEQFF. This sequence joins TRBV18 and TRBJ2-1, with TRBD2 matching over 11 bases. Germline values: CDR1 KGHSH, CDR2 LQKENI. V shed 1 base and J 8 bases; nucleotides not matched to a gene: 7. This CDR3 contains 16 residues.

This chain joins TRBV6-1 and TRBJ2-5, with 10 bases lining up with TRBD2. J lost 1 base, V lost 4 bases, and 6 bases had no gene match. CDR1 is MNHNS and CDR2 is SASEGT in the germline V gene. This CDR3 spans 16 amino acids. CDR3 DNA sequence: TGTGCCAGCAGTGCTCTAGCGGGGGCCTCCCAAGAGACCCAGTACTTC. Translation gives CASSALAGASQETQYF.

V is TRBV18 and J is TRBJ1-2, with D possibly matching TRBD1 (5 bases). Trimming removed 0 bases at V and 5 bases at J, with 13 bases between. In germline, CDR1 is KGHSH, CDR2 LQKENI. The CDR3 covers 15 residues. The CDR3 DNA sequence: TGTGCCAGCTCACCACCGGGAAGGGGCATGTATGGCTACACCTTC. It translates to CASSPPGRGMYGYTF.

The V call is TRBV27, the J call TRBJ2-3; TRBD2 matches at 10 bases. CDR1 MNHEY and CDR2 SMNVEV come from the germline V gene (reference sequence). With V trimmed by 5 bases and J by 2 bases, 7 bases remained unmatched. The CDR3 runs to 16 residues. Here the CDR3 DNA reads TGTGCCAGCAGTCACCATAGCGGGGGGACCACAGATACGCAGTATTTT. Translating it yields CASSHHSGGTTDTQYF.

This clone is a singleton in its sample. V and J are TRBV7-9 and TRBJ1-1; D gene uncertain. This CDR3 has 12 residues. V lost 1 base, J lost 7 bases, and 7 bases lay in between. Germline assignment: CDR1 SEHNR and CDR2 FQNEAQ (reference sequence). CDR3 region: CASSLVEDEAFF. Written as DNA, the CDR3 is TGTGCCAGCAGCTTAGTGGAGGATGAAGCTTTCTTT.

This rearrangement joins TRBV7-8 to TRBJ2-5; 9 nucleotides line up with TRBD2. V trimming: 5 bases; J trimming: 4 bases; junction bases outside the gene matches: 8. Germline CDR1 is SGHVS and CDR2 is FQNEAQ. This CDR3 has 15 residues. As DNA, the CDR3 is TGTGCCAGCAGCACACGACTAGCGGAACCAGAGACCCAGTACTTC. It specifies CASSTRLAEPETQYF.

This chain links TRBV28 with TRBJ2-1; possible D gene TRBD2, 5 bases. V was pared by 5 bases and J by 1 base, with 15 bases between. Germline CDR1 and CDR2: MDHEN and SYDVKM. The CDR3 sequence is 16 residues long. CDR3 sequence reads: CASSLTTTGSYNEQFF. The CDR3 DNA follows: TGTGCCAGCAGTCTGACGACCACGGGGTCCTACAATGAGCAGTTCTTC.